These 17 T cell receptor beta chains came from one sample sequenced in a study of blood T cell repertoires in COVID-19. TCRdb's table, derived via immunoSEQ multiplex PCR, lists solely in-frame clones and lacks some. The sample lists 140,000 to 150,000 clones, around 86% occurring once. Specimen: PBMCs or T cells enriched from blood (not recorded which). Receptors were obtained from a man aged 50 to 59 who had recovered from COVID-19.

This clone was recorded a few times. The chain recombines TRBV9 with TRBJ1-2, with D possibly being TRBD1 (6 bases). Looked up from germline, CDR1 is SGDLS and CDR2 is YYNGEE. The CDR3 has 15 amino acids. The V end was cut by 0 bases, the J end by 5 bases, with 14 bases between. Here the CDR3 DNA reads TGTGCCAGCAGCGTAGGGTCTGGCGACAGGTATGGCTACACCTTC. This encodes CASSVGSGDRYGYTF. The whole variable domain, filled in from reference TRBV9 and TRBJ1-2, reads DSGVTQTPKHLITATGQRVTLRCSPRSGDLSVYWYQQSLDQGLQFLIQYYNGEERAKGNILERFSAQQFPDLHSELNLSSLELGDSALYFCASSVGSGDRYGYTFGSGTRLTVV.

The CDR3 DNA reads TGTGCCAGCAGTTTAACAGCCTGGTCCTATGGCTACACCTTC. The encoded protein is CASSLTAWSYGYTF. The chain has TRBV28 and TRBJ1-2; D unresolved. V gave up 2 bases and J gave up 4 bases, with 11 bases separating them. Per germline, CDR1 MDHEN and CDR2 SYDVKM. The CDR3 sequence is 14 residues long.

This clone was counted between two and nine times. V usage is TRBV5-1 and J usage is TRBJ2-3; TRBD1 might be the D (6 bases). Germline assignment: CDR1 SGHRS and CDR2 YFSETQ. The CDR3 totals 15 residues. V was shortened by 1 base and J by 5 bases, with 14 bases between the two germline ends. The CDR3 sequence: CASSLTEQGGDTQYF. For the CDR3, the DNA is TGCGCCAGCAGCTTGACGGAACAGGGTGGAGATACGCAGTATTTT.

This chain joins TRBV5-1 and TRBJ1-2; 7 bases are shared with TRBD1. Germline-derived CDR1 and CDR2 are SGHRS and YFSETQ. The CDR3 totals 14 residues. The trim removed 3 bases at V and 5 bases at J, leaving 7 bases unmatched. CDR3 DNA sequence: TGCGCCAGCAGCTCAACCAGGGGGGTATATGGCTACACCTTC. It yields the protein CASSSTRGVYGYTF.

The chain employs TRBV5-1 and TRBJ1-5; the D is unclear. V lost 5 bases, J lost 6 bases, and 15 bases lay in between. From germline, CDR1 is SGHRS and CDR2 YFSETQ. The CDR3 covers 14 residues. Here the CDR3 DNA reads TGCGCCAGCAGTTTTGAAGGGAGCGGTCAGCCCCAGCATTTT. Its translation is CASSFEGSGQPQHF.

CDR3 sequence reads: CASSQTGESNEKLFF. The CDR3 coding sequence is TGCGCCAGCAGCCAAACAGGGGAATCTAATGAAAAACTGTTTTTT. This chain joins TRBV4-1 and TRBJ1-4; 7 positions agree with TRBD1. The CDR3 totals 15 residues. The ends lost 2 bases at V and 3 bases at J; junction bases unmatched: 3. From germline, CDR1 is MGHRA and CDR2 YSYEKL.

The chain joins TRBV24-1 to TRBJ2-1, with D perhaps TRBD2 (7 bases). The CDR3 has 17 residues. CDR1 and CDR2 (germline): KGHDR, SFDVKD. V was shortened by 3 bases and J by 9 bases, with 23 bases between the two germline ends. CDR3 in DNA: TGTGCCACCAGTGATCCCCGAGGGGGAGCGGGAATAGGTGAGCAGTTCTTC. This translates into CATSDPRGGAGIGEQFF.

V gene TRBV4-1 combines with J gene TRBJ2-5; 11 bases map to TRBD2. CDR1 MGHRA and CDR2 YSYEKL come from the germline V gene. J lost 5 bases, V lost 1 base, and 6 bases had no gene match. This CDR3 comprises 16 residues. The CDR3 loop reads CASSQGTSGFSETQYF. The DNA for the CDR3 is TGCGCCAGCAGCCAAGGGACTAGCGGGTTTTCGGAGACCCAGTACTTC.

This chain connects TRBV5-6 to TRBJ1-1; 7 bases fit TRBD1. Germline V gives CDR1 SGHDT, CDR2 YYEEEE. The CDR3 runs 12 residues. V lost 5 bases, J lost 7 bases, and 5 bases stayed unmatched. The CDR3 reads CASRLDRVEAFF. CDR3 DNA sequence: TGTGCCAGCAGACTAGACAGGGTTGAAGCTTTCTTT.

The rearrangement links TRBV28 to TRBJ1-2; possibly TRBD1 for D (6 bases). Germline V gene data show CDR1 as MDHEN and CDR2 as SYDVKM. Trimming took 3 bases from V and 4 from J, leaving 12 bases between them. The CDR3 length is 14 residues. DNA of the CDR3: TGTGCCAGCAGTTTGGCGACAGGTGGCTATGGCTACACCTTC. As protein: CASSLATGGYGYTF.

The chain combines TRBV4-2 with TRBJ2-3; 9 bases are a match to TRBD2. J gave up 9 bases and V 1 base, and 8 bases lay outside the gene matches. CDR3 size: 15 residues. The germline gives CDR1 LGHNA, CDR2 YNFKEQ. The CDR3 DNA reads as TGTGCCAGCAGCCAAGTTGCGGGGGGGCCTGGAACGCAGTATTTT. Its protein is CASSQVAGGPGTQYF.

There are a few counts of this clone. The chain is built from TRBV27 and TRBJ2-5; no firm D call. CDR3 length: 14 residues. Germline values: CDR1 MNHEY, CDR2 SMNVEV (reference sequence). V was cut by 0 bases and J by 3 bases, with 8 bases left in between. The CDR3 nucleotides are TGTGCCAGCAGTTTATCATCCGTAGAAGAGACCCAGTACTTC. Translation gives CASSLSSVEETQYF.

The chain links TRBV5-1 to TRBJ2-7, with TRBD2 matching 14 bases. In germline, CDR1 is SGHRS, CDR2 YFSETQ. This CDR3 has 15 residues. Unmatched junction bases numbered 2, after V lost 4 bases and J lost 2 bases. CDR3 loop: CASSPGLAGAYEQYF. The CDR3 bases are TGCGCCAGCAGCCCGGGACTAGCGGGAGCCTACGAGCAGTACTTC.

The rearrangement uses TRBV27 and TRBJ1-5; TRBD1 might be the D (5 bases). V was pared by 10 bases and J by 7 bases, with 26 bases between. CDR1 and CDR2 (germline): MNHEY, SMNVEV (reference sequence). The CDR3 is 16 residues long. CDR3 region: CAISDDGDLGDQPQHF. The CDR3 region has the DNA TGTGCCATCTCTGACGACGGGGACTTAGGTGACCAGCCCCAGCATTTT.

This clone has only one observation. This rearrangement joins TRBV3-1 (or the pseudogene TRBV3-2) to TRBJ2-4; TRBD2 agrees at 8 bases. Trimming removed 4 bases from V and 0 bases from J; junction bases left unmatched: 2. This CDR3 is 15 amino acids long. Germline V gene data show CDR1 as LGHDT and CDR2 as YNNKEL (reference sequence). The CDR3 coding sequence is TGTGCCAGCAGCCGCCGGGGGGGAGCCAAAAACATTCAGTACTTC. Translating it yields CASSRRGGAKNIQYF.

The chain is built from TRBV12-3 or TRBV12-4 and TRBJ1-2; D remains unclear. Deletions cut 5 bases from V and 7 bases from J, with 11 bases between. The CDR3 covers 12 residues. The CDR3 loop is CASSQSNTGYTF. The CDR3 region has the DNA TGTGCCAGCAGTCAATCAAACACTGGCTACACCTTC.

The chain has TRBV6-5 and TRBJ1-1; a possible D gene is TRBD1 (6 bases). The CDR3 contains 15 residues. The V gene's germline CDR1 is MNHEY and CDR2 SVGAGI. V was pared by 2 bases and J by 1 base, with 11 bases between. CDR3 residues: CASSYKQGKNTEAFF. CDR3 nucleotide sequence: TGTGCCAGCAGTTACAAGCAGGGGAAGAACACTGAAGCTTTCTTT.